The T cell receptor beta chain described here comes from a study of T-cell memory formation after mild COVID-19. From the 5' RACE reads, TCRdb called clonotypes with MiXCR, one entry per CDR3 protein. The sample lists approximately 350,000 distinct CDR3 sequences; around 15% were seen once. CDR3 size: 14 residues. Germline values: CDR1 LGHDT, CDR2 YNNKEL (reference sequence). Trimming took off 4 bases at V and 9 bases at J, with 13 bases between the two ends. This TCR came from a man between 18 and 29 years old who had mild COVID-19 (a few samples of this study predate the infection). Cell type and time point are not known. J is TRBJ1-6 and V is TRBV3-1; D is perhaps TRBD1 (5 bases). Sequenced sample: PBMCs or a T cell subset sorted from them (not recorded which). The CDR3 DNA reads TGTGCCAGCAGCCGGATCGGGGGAAGTTCACCCCTCCACTTT. Protein product: CASSRIGGSSPLHF.